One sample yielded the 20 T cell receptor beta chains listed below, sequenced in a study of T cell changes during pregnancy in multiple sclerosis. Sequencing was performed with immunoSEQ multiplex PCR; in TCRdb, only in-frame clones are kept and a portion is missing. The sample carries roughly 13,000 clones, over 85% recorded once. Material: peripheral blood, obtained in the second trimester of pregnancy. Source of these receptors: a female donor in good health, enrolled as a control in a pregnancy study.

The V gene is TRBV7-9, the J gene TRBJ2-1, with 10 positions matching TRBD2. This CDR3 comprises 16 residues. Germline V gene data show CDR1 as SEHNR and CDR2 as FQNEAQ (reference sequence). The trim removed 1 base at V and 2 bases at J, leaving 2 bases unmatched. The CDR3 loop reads CASSLGTSGPYNEQFF. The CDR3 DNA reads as TGTGCCAGCAGCTTAGGGACTAGCGGACCCTACAATGAGCAGTTCTTC.

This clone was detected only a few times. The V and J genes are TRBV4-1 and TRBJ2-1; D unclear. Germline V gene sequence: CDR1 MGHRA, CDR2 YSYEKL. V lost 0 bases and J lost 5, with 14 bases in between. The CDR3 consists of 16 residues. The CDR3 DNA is TGCGCCAGCAGCCAAGATACCATATCTAGAAACAATGAGCAGTTCTTC. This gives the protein CASSQDTISRNNEQFF.

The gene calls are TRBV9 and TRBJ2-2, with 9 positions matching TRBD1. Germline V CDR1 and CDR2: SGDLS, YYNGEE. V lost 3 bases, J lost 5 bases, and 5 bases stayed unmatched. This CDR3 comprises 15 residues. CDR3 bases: TGTGCCAGCAGCGCCGGGACAGGGACTACCGGGGAGCTGTTTTTT. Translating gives CASSAGTGTTGELFF.

The CDR3 coding sequence is TGTGCCAGCAGCTTGCAGGGCCAGCCCCAGCATTTT. Amino acids: CASSLQGQPQHF. J is TRBJ1-5 and V is TRBV7-9, with D perhaps TRBD1 (5 bases). CDR3 length: 12 residues. The ends were cut back, 3 bases at V and 7 bases at J, with 7 bases in the middle. The germline gives CDR1 SEHNR, CDR2 FQNEAQ (reference sequence).

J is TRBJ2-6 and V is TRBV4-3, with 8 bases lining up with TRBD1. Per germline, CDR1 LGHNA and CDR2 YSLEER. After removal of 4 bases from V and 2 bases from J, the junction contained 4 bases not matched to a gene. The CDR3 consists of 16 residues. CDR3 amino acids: CASSPNRGAGANVLTF. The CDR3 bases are TGCGCCAGCAGCCCAAACAGGGGGGCTGGGGCCAACGTCCTGACTTTC.

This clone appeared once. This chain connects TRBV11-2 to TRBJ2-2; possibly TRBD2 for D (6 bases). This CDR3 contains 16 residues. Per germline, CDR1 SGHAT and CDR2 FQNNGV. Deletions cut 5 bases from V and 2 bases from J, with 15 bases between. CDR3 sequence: CASSLWRDFNTGELFF. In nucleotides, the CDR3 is TGTGCCAGCAGCCTATGGCGGGACTTTAACACCGGGGAGCTGTTTTTT.

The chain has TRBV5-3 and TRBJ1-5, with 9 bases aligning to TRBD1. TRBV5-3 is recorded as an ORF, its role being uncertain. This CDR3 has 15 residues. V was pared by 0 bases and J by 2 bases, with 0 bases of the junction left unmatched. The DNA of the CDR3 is TGTGCCAGAAGCTTGGGGGACAGGGGCAATCAGCCCCAGCATTTT. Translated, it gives CARSLGDRGNQPQHF.

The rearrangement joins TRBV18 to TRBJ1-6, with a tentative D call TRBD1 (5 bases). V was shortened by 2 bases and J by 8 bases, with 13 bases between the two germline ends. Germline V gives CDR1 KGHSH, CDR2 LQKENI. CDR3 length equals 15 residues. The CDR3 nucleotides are TGTGCCAGCTCACCAGTTAACAGGCCTGATTCACCCCTCCACTTT. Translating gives CASSPVNRPDSPLHF. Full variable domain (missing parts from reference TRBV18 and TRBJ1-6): NAGVMQNPRHLVRRRGQEARLRCSPMKGHSHVYWYRQLPEEGLKFMVYLQKENIIDESGMPKERFSAEFPKEGPSILRIQQVVRGDSAAYFCASSPVNRPDSPLHFGNGTRLTVT.

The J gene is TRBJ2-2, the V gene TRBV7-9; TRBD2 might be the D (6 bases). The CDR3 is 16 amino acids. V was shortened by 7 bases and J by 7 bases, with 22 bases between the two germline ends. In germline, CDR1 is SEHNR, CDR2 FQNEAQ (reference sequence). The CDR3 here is CASTSPGLRGGGELFF. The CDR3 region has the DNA TGTGCCAGCACCTCACCGGGACTTCGGGGAGGCGGGGAGCTGTTTTTT.

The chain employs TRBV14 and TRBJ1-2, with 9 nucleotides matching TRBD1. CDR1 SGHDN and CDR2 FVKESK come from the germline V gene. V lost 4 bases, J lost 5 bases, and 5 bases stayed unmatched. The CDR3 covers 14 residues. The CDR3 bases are TGTGCCAGCAGCCCGACAGGGGGAGATTATGGCTACACCTTC. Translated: CASSPTGGDYGYTF.

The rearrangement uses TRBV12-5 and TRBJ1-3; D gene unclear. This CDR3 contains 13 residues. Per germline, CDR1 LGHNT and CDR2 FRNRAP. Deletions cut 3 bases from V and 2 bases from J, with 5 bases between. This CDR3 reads CASGFNTGNTIYF. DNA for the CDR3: TGTGCTAGTGGTTTTAATACTGGAAACACCATATATTTT.

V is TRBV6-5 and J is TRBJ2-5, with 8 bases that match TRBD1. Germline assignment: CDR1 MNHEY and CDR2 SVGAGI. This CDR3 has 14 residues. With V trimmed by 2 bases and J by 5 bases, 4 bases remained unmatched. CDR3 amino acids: CASSYGQGDETQYF. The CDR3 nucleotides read TGTGCCAGCAGTTACGGACAGGGAGACGAGACCCAGTACTTC.

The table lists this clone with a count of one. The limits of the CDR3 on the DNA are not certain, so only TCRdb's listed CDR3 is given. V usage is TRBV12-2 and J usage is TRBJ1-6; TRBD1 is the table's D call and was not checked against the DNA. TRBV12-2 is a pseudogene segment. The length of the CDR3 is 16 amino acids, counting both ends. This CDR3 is CASRFGQGANNSPLHF.

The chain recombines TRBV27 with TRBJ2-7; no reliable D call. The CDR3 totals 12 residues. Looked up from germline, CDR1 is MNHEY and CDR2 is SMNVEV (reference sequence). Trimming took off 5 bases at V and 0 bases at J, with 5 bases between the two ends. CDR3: CASSPGSYEQYF. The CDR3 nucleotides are TGTGCCAGCAGTCCCGGCTCCTACGAGCAGTACTTC.

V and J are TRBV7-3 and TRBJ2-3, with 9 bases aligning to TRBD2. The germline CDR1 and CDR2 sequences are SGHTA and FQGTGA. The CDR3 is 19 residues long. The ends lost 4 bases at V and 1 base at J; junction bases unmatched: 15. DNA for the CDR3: TGTGCCAGCAGCTCGGCGGGAGGGACCCATGTTCTTGGCACAGATACGCAGTATTTT. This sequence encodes CASSSAGGTHVLGTDTQYF.

The CDR3 DNA is TGCAGCGTACACAGGGCAGGCACTGAAGCTTTCTTT. Translating gives CSVHRAGTEAFF. The chain combines TRBV29-1 with TRBJ1-1; a possible D gene is TRBD1 (6 bases). Germline assignment: CDR1 SQVTM and CDR2 ANQGSEA. CDR3 length: 12 residues. V lost 6 bases, J lost 4 bases, and 12 bases lay in between.

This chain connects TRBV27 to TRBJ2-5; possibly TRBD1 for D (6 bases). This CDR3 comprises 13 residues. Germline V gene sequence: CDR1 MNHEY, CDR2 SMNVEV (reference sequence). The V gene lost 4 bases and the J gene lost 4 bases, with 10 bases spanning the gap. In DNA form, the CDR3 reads TGTGCCAGCAGTTGGGGGCAGGGAGAGACCCAGTACTTC. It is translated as CASSWGQGETQYF.

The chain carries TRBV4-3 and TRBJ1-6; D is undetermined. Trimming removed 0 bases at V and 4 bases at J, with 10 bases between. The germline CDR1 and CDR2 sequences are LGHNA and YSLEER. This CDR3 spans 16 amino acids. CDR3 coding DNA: TGCGCCAGCAGCCAAGATGCGCAGGATTATAATTCACCCCTCCACTTT. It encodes CASSQDAQDYNSPLHF.

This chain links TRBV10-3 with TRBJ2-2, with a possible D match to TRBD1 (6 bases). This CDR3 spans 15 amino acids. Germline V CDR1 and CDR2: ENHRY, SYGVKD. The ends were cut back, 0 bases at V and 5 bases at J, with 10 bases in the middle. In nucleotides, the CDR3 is TGTGCCATCAGTGAGTCCGGGACACATACCGGGGAGCTGTTTTTT. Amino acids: CAISESGTHTGELFF.

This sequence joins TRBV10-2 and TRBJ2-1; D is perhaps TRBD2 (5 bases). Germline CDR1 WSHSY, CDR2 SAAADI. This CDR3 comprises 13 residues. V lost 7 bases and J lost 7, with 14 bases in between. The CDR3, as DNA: TGCGCCAGCACCTTAAACCGGGGAAATGAGCAGTTCTTC. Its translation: CASTLNRGNEQFF.